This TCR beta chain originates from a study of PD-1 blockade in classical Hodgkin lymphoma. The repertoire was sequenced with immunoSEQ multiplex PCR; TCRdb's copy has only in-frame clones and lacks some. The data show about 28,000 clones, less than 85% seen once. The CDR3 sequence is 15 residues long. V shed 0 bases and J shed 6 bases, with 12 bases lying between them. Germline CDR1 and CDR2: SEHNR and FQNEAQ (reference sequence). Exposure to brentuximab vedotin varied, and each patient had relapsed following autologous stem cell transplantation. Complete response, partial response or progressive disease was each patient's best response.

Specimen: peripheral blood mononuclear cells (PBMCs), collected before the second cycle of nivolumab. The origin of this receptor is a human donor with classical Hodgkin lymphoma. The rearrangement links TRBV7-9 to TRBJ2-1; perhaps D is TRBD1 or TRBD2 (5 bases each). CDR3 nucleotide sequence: TGTGCCAGCAGCTTAGCGGCAGGGAGTTTCAATGAGCAGTTCTTC. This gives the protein CASSLAAGSFNEQFF.